Listed below are T cell receptor beta chains from one sample, sequenced in a study of hypomethylating agent response in myelodysplastic syndrome. Sequencing used immunoSEQ multiplex PCR; TCRdb keeps in-frame clones, though not all of them. The table records approximately 3,000 clones, approximately 86% of them present only once. This specimen consisted of bone marrow, obtained before or after starting hypomethylating agent treatment for myelodysplastic syndrome (not recorded which). The receptors derive from a human donor with myelodysplastic syndrome. Both conserved end residues are part of each CDR3. D genes are given only for firm matches. The size entry is marked missing in some rows and otherwise reads once, few, many or a size class.

CASSYSGPSYEQYF,TGCGCCAGCAGCTACTCGGGGCCCTCCTACGAGCAGTACTTC,TRBJ2-7,-,TRBV5-1,once
CASSPPGLAGGQDTQYF,TGTGCCAGCTCACCACCGGGACTAGCGGGGGGGCAAGATACGCAGTATTTT,TRBJ2-3,TRBD2,TRBV18,-
CASSIDRGHNEQFF,TGTGCCAGTAGTATAGACCGGGGGCACAATGAGCAGTTCTTC,TRBJ2-1,-,TRBV19,-
CASSFRGGAYNEQFF,TGTGCCAGCAGCTTCCGCGGGGGGGCGTACAATGAGCAGTTCTTC,TRBJ2-1,TRBD2,TRBV5-6,-
CASSLVTPGGDTQYF,TGTGCCAGCAGCTTAGTGACGCCGGGCGGGGATACGCAGTATTTT,TRBJ2-3,-,TRBV7-6,-
CASSDDRGSSYEQYF,TGCGCCAGCAGCGACGACAGGGGGAGCTCCTACGAGCAGTACTTC,TRBJ2-7,TRBD1,TRBV7-2,-
CASSPTGSSYNSPLHF,TGTGCCAGCAGTCCGACAGGGAGCTCCTATAATTCACCCCTCCACTTT,TRBJ1-6,TRBD1,TRBV7-6,once
CASSILGSGRNQPQHF,TGTGCCAGTAGTATCTTAGGGTCAGGTCGCAATCAGCCCCAGCATTTT,TRBJ1-5,-,TRBV19,few
CAWSVRCFSGLFRPQHF,TGTGCCTGGAGTGTACGATGTTTCTCAGGGTTGTTTCGGCCCCAGCATTTT,TRBJ1-5,-,TRBV30,-
CASSPAFGQGSHTF,-,TRBJ1-2,-,TRBV7-2,-
CASSQDIGDNQPQHF,TGCGCCAGCAGCCAAGATATAGGGGACAATCAGCCCCAGCATTTT,TRBJ1-5,-,TRBV4-3,-
CASSVAGTDTQYF,TGTGCCAGCAGTGTTGCAGGGACCGATACGCAGTATTTT,TRBJ2-3,-,TRBV25-1,-
CASSRGTEGVSYVYTF,TGCGCCAGCAGCCGCGGGACAGAGGGAGTTTCGTATGTCTACACCTTC,TRBJ1-2,TRBD1,TRBV5-1,-
CASSFDPGATYEQYF,TGTGCCAGCAGCTTTGACCCAGGGGCGACCTACGAGCAGTACTTC,TRBJ2-7,-,TRBV5-4,-
CASTQAGANEKLFF,TGTGCCAGCACCCAGGCGGGAGCTAATGAAAAACTGTTTTTT,TRBJ1-4,-,TRBV6-1,-
CASSSAGGFNYGYTF,TGTGCCAGCAGTTCCGCGGGGGGCTTTAACTATGGCTACACCTTC,TRBJ1-2,-,TRBV28,-
CASTLAGVNYEQYF,TGTGCCAGCACCCTAGCGGGGGTAAACTACGAGCAGTACTTC,TRBJ2-7,TRBD2,TRBV7-9,-
CASTGDREYTGELFF,TGTGCCAGTACGGGGGACAGGGAGTACACCGGGGAGCTGTTTTTT,TRBJ2-2,TRBD1,TRBV19,-
CASSEANSYEQYF,TGTGCCAGCAGTGAAGCTAATTCCTACGAGCAGTACTTC,TRBJ2-7,-,TRBV2,-
CASSLEGAGELFF,TGTGCCAGCAGCTTAGAGGGGGCCGGGGAGCTGTTTTTT,TRBJ2-2,-,TRBV7-9,-
CASSPGLAGGHRFREQFF,TGTGCCAGCAGCCCAGGACTAGCGGGGGGGCACAGGTTTCGTGAGCAGTTCTTC,TRBJ2-1,TRBD2,TRBV7-6,-
CASSPGTAYNEQFF,TGCGCCAGTAGTCCTGGGACAGCCTACAATGAGCAGTTCTTC,TRBJ2-1,TRBD1,TRBV5-1,-
CASNPGGDIQYF,TGTGCCTCGAATCCCGGGGGAGACATTCAGTACTTC,TRBJ2-4,-,TRBV30,once